This T cell receptor (beta chain) was captured by sequencing in a study of T cell repertoires in cytomegalovirus infection. Overall study: It can be stated that public TCR beta signatures indicated CMV infection as well as a matching HLA type.

Trimming pared 6 bases from V and 4 bases from J, leaving 16 bases between. The CDR3 has 15 amino acids. In germline, CDR1 is MNHNY, CDR2 SVGAGI (reference sequence). TCRdb re-derived calls from the reads in MiXCR, one entry per CDR3 protein. This table holds hundreds of thousands of distinct CDR3 sequences, roughly 15% found once. The TCR sequence derives from a human donor in good health (CMV status not recorded). Some clones in this sample may be carry-over from other donors' samples. The rearrangement links TRBV6-6 to TRBJ1-5; tentatively, D is TRBD1 (5 bases). Sequenced sample: PBMCs. CDR3 DNA: TGTGCCAGCAGCCGCGAGGGGAGAGGAAATCAGCCCCAGCATTTT. This gives the protein CASSREGRGNQPQHF.